A selection of T cell receptor beta chains follows, all from one sample in a study of T cell responses to AZD1222 COVID-19 vaccine. The repertoire was sequenced with immunoSEQ multiplex PCR; TCRdb's copy has only in-frame clones and lacks some. The profile shows some 100,000 clones, nearly 90% of them singletons. The input for sequencing was peripheral blood, taken on day 0 of MenACWY control vaccination. The receptors come from an adult in good health. Both conserved end residues are part of each CDR3. Each record gives: CDR3 length, V gene, D gene, J gene, clone size, CDR3 DNA, CDR3 protein. The D gene is left open where the match is weak. Size is stated for part of the rows, as once, few or many counts, or as a class when the clone is expanded.

17	TRBV10-3	TRBD2	TRBJ2-6	.	TGTGCCATCAGCCCCACGAGTGGGAGGGATGGGGCCAACGTCCTGACTTTC	CAISPTSGRDGANVLTF
15	TRBV4-3	.	TRBJ1-6	.	TGCGCCAGCAGCCAAGATCCGGGAAGGAATTCACCCCTCCACTTT	CASSQDPGRNSPLHF
15	TRBV5-1	.	TRBJ2-2	.	TGCGCCAGCAGCTTGGTCTCCTCGAACACCGGGGAGCTGTTTTTT	CASSLVSSNTGELFF
18	TRBV7-2	TRBD2	TRBJ2-7	.	TGTGCCAGCAGCTTAGCAACCTCCGGGACTACAAGCTCCTACGAGCAGTACTTC	CASSLATSGTTSSYEQYF
17	TRBV4-1	.	TRBJ2-7	few	TGCGCCAGCAGCCAAGAAAGGGCGCGACGGGGAGGACACGAGCAGTACTTC	CASSQERARRGGHEQYF
16	TRBV7-2	TRBD2	TRBJ2-1	few	TGTGCCAGCAGCTTACCGAGCGGGGGCCACCACAATGAGCAGTTCTTC	CASSLPSGGHHNEQFF
16	TRBV7-7	TRBD2	TRBJ2-1	.	TGTGCTAGCAGCTTAGGGGACTACCGGGATCTCAATGAGCAGTTCTTC	CASSLGDYRDLNEQFF
14	TRBV10-3	TRBD2	TRBJ2-5	.	TGTGCCATCAGTGAGGGGACTAGCGGGGAGACCCAGTACTTC	CAISEGTSGETQYF
13	TRBV4-1	.	TRBJ2-3	.	TGCGCCAGCAGCATTGACAGCACAGATACGCAGTATTTT	CASSIDSTDTQYF
16	TRBV21-1	.	TRBJ1-1	.	TGTGCCAGCAGCAAAGCTGGGGCTGGAGACCCCACTGAAGCTTTCTTT	CASSKAGAGDPTEAFF
11	TRBV24-1	.	TRBJ2-3	.	TGTGCCACCAGTGGGGGAGATACGCAGTATTTT	CATSGGDTQYF
16	TRBV28	.	TRBJ2-7	.	TGTGCCAGCAGCGCCCAGTGGGGCGATAGCAGCTACGAGCAGTACTTC	CASSAQWGDSSYEQYF
12	TRBV6-5	.	TRBJ1-1	.	TGTGCCAGCACCGAAAGGGGTGTCGAAGCTTTCTTT	CASTERGVEAFF
14	TRBV19	TRBD1	TRBJ1-4	.	TGTGCCAGTAGTATCCTGACAGGGGGTGAAAAACTGTTTTTT	CASSILTGGEKLFF
15	TRBV3-1/TRBV3-2	.	TRBJ2-7	.	TGTGCCAGCAGCCATAGGGGGTCCGGGATAGACGAGCAGTACTTC	CASSHRGSGIDEQYF
15	TRBV7-3	.	TRBJ2-3	.	TGTGCCAGCAGCTTACTCGGACTTAACACAGATACGCAGTATTTT	CASSLLGLNTDTQYF
16	TRBV4-1	TRBD1	TRBJ2-1	.	TGCGCCAGCAGCCAGGAGCCCGGGACAGCCAACAATGAGCAGTTCTTC	CASSQEPGTANNEQFF
13	TRBV3-1/TRBV3-2	.	TRBJ1-4	.	TGTGCCAGCAGCCTGGGACCGTCGGAAAAACTGTTTTTT	CASSLGPSEKLFF
13	TRBV28	.	TRBJ1-2	.	TGTGCCAGCAGTTTATTGGGAAGAGGCGGCTACACCTTC	CASSLLGRGGYTF
19	TRBV3-1/TRBV3-2	.	TRBJ1-5	.	TGTGCCAGCAGCCAAGGGTTTTACGTCGAGGGCTTTCACGATCAGCCCCAGCATTTT	CASSQGFYVEGFHDQPQHF
15	TRBV30	.	TRBJ1-3	.	TGTGCCTGGACCGTTGACAGTTCCGCTGGAAACACCATATATTTT	CAWTVDSSAGNTIYF
17	TRBV7-6	.	TRBJ1-1	.	TGTGCCAGCAGCTCCCAAATAATGCGGGTACAGAGCACTGAAGCTTTCTTT	CASSSQIMRVQSTEAFF
17	TRBV5-6	.	TRBJ1-2	.	TGTGCCAGCAGCCTATCGCCAGGGCTAGGAGCGTCCTATGGCTACACCTTC	CASSLSPGLGASYGYTF
11	TRBV30	TRBD1	TRBJ1-4	.	TGTGCCTGGGAAGGGGGCGAAAAACTGTTTTTT	CAWEGGEKLFF
15	TRBV4-3	TRBD1	TRBJ1-4	once	TGCGCCAGCAGCTCCCGACAGGGTTATAATGAAAAACTGTTTTTT	CASSSRQGYNEKLFF
15	TRBV3-1/TRBV3-2	.	TRBJ2-3	.	TGTGCCAGCAGCCAAGGCAGACGAAGCACAGATACGCAGTATTTT	CASSQGRRSTDTQYF
16	TRBV10-3	.	TRBJ1-2	.	TGTGCCATCAGTGAAAGAGACTCCGTTGTCAACTATGGCTACACCTTC	CAISERDSVVNYGYTF
16	TRBV11-2	TRBD1	TRBJ1-1	.	TGTGCCAGCAGCTTTGTGACAGGGATTGGGGGCACTGAAGCTTTCTTT	CASSFVTGIGGTEAFF
15	TRBV6-5	TRBD1	TRBJ1-2	.	TGTGCCAGCAGTACTGGGACAGGGAATTCTTATGGCTACACCTTC	CASSTGTGNSYGYTF
14	TRBV4-1	TRBD1	TRBJ1-1	.	TGCGCCAGCAGCCAGATCCGGGACAGGGAGTTGGCTTTCTTT	CASSQIRDRELAFF
13	TRBV12-3/TRBV12-4	TRBD1	TRBJ1-5	.	TGTGCCAGCAGTTCGGGACAGTATCAGCCCCAGCATTTT	CASSSGQYQPQHF
17	TRBV4-2	TRBD1	TRBJ2-7	.	TGTGCCAGCAGCCAAGAATGGACAGGGGGTTTATCCTACGAGCAGTACTTC	CASSQEWTGGLSYEQYF
17	TRBV7-6	TRBD1	TRBJ2-1	.	TGTGCCAGCAGCTTGGAGACAGGGCTCCTGTCCTACAATGAGCAGTTCTTC	CASSLETGLLSYNEQFF
14	TRBV19	.	TRBJ2-4	.	TGTGCCAGTACCCGGACACCCGGGAGTGACATTCAGTACTTC	CASTRTPGSDIQYF
15	TRBV25-1	TRBD2	TRBJ2-6	.	TGTGCCAGCAGTGAGTGGCGGGGGGACACCAACGTCCTGACTTTC	CASSEWRGDTNVLTF
12	TRBV28	.	TRBJ1-5	.	TGTGCCAGCAGTCTGCTCCGGGTTAGTAAGCATTTT	CASSLLRVSKHF
12	TRBV11-3	.	TRBJ2-5	.	TGTGCCAGCAGCTTAACCCAAGAGACCCAGTACTTC	CASSLTQETQYF
16	TRBV7-9	TRBD1	TRBJ1-3	.	TGTGCCAGCAGCCCACGACAGGGTTCGGGAGGAAACACCATATATTTT	CASSPRQGSGGNTIYF
16	TRBV6-4	.	TRBJ2-1	many	TGTGCCAGCAGTGACTCAGGAGGGGCGGCCTACAATGAGCAGTTCTTC	CASSDSGGAAYNEQFF
14	TRBV6-5	.	TRBJ2-3	.	TGTGCCAGCAACCTTCTTGGGGGCACAGATACGCAGTATTTT	CASNLLGGTDTQYF
11	TRBV6-2/TRBV6-3	.	TRBJ2-3	.	TGTGCCAGCAGTAGTCCAGATACGCAGTATTTT	CASSSPDTQYF
15	TRBV6-4	.	TRBJ2-3	few	TGTGCCAGCAGTGACTCGAATGGCGGCACAGATACGCAGTATTTT	CASSDSNGGTDTQYF
12	TRBV16	.	TRBJ1-1	.	TGTGCCAGCAGCCAATCGGGCACTGAAGCTTTCTTT	CASSQSGTEAFF
15	TRBV5-6	.	TRBJ2-5	.	TGTGCCAGCAGCCACAGCCGGCAGGGGCAAGAGACCCAGTACTTC	CASSHSRQGQETQYF
14	TRBV30	.	TRBJ1-6	.	TGTGCCTGGAGTGTACGAGGGGATAATTCACCCCTCCACTTT	CAWSVRGDNSPLHF
14	TRBV7-9	.	TRBJ2-5	.	TGTGCCAGCCGGGCTCAAGGGGGTGAAGAGACCCAGTACTTC	CASRAQGGEETQYF
15	TRBV7-8	.	TRBJ1-2	.	TGTGCCAGCAGCTTAGGGAGGACGGGGAAAGGTGGCTACACCTTC	CASSLGRTGKGGYTF
14	TRBV24-1	TRBD2	TRBJ2-3	.	TGTGCCACCACGACTAGCGGGAGTTCAGATACGCAGTATTTT	CATTTSGSSDTQYF
16	TRBV6-5	TRBD1	TRBJ1-4	.	TGTGCCAGCAGTTTAAGGCCGGGACAGGTTAATGAAAAACTGTTTTTT	CASSLRPGQVNEKLFF
14	TRBV28	.	TRBJ1-3	.	TGTGCCAGCAGCCCCAGGGGAGCGGGAAACACCATATATTTT	CASSPRGAGNTIYF
15	TRBV11-2	.	TRBJ1-1	once	TGTGCCAGCAGCTTGGGGGGTTCGGGGAACACTGAAGCTTTCTTT	CASSLGGSGNTEAFF
18	TRBV24-1	TRBD2	TRBJ2-1	.	TGTGCCACCAGTGAGTCGGGACTAGCGGGAGGCGAATACAATGAGCAGTTCTTC	CATSESGLAGGEYNEQFF
12	TRBV7-9	.	TRBJ1-1	.	TGTGCCAGCAGCCTCCGGGACGGAGAAGCTTTCTTT	CASSLRDGEAFF
15	TRBV7-2	TRBD1	TRBJ2-1	.	TGTGCCAGCAGCTTAGGGGGGACAGGGGGCCAGGAGCAGTTCTTC	CASSLGGTGGQEQFF
13	TRBV28	.	TRBJ2-3	.	TGTGCCAGCACCGTAGGGGGGGAAGATACGCAGTATTTT	CASTVGGEDTQYF
14	TRBV28	.	TRBJ1-6	.	TGTGCCAGCAGTTTAACGGGGGTTTGGTCACCCCTCCACTTT	CASSLTGVWSPLHF
16	TRBV24-1	.	TRBJ2-1	.	TGTGCCACCAGTGATTTAGGCGGTAAAGGGGACAATGAGCAGTTCTTC	CATSDLGGKGDNEQFF
17	TRBV28	TRBD1	TRBJ1-2	.	TGTGCCAGCAGTGACACCCGTGGGACAGGGAGAGGCTATGGCTACACCTTC	CASSDTRGTGRGYGYTF
14	TRBV9	.	TRBJ1-2	.	TGTGCCAGCAGCGGAGAGTCCGGGGACTATGGCTACACCTTC	CASSGESGDYGYTF
16	TRBV3-1/TRBV3-2	.	TRBJ2-7	.	TGTGCCAGCAGCGATGGACCGAAGAGGGGGTCCTACGAGCAGTACTTC	CASSDGPKRGSYEQYF